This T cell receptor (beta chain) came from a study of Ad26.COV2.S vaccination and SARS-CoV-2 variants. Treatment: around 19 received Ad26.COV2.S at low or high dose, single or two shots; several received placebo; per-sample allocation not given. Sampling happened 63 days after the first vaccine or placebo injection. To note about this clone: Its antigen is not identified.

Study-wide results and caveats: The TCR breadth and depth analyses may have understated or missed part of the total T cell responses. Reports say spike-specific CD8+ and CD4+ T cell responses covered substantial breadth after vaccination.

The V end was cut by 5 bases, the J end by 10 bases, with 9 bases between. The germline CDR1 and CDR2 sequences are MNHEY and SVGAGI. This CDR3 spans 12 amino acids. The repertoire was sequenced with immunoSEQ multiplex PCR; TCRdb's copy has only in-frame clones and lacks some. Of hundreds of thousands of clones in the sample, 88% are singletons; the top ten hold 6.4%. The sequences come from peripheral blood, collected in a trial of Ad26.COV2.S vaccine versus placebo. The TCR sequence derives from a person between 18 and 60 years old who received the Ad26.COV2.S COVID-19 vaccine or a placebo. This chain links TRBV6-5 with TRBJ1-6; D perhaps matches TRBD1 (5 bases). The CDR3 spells CASSLGGSPLHF. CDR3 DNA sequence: TGTGCCAGCAGTCTTGGGGGGTCACCCCTCCACTTT.